This section outlines one T cell receptor beta chain sequence together with its context. Its specificity is unknown. V was cut by 1 base and J by 5 bases, with 24 bases left in between. CDR3 size: 18 residues. In germline, CDR1 is GTSNPN, CDR2 SVGIG (reference sequence). This sample was taken from a study of cytomegalovirus exposure and HLA in healthy donors. Across the study: Clustering assigned 70% to 90% of the approximately 400 genotyped donors to the Caucasian-associated ancestry cluster.

Broader study findings: Earlier results showed most TCR beta V segments being productive about 90% or about 30% of the time. A later analysis linked a missense variant in DCLRE1C to the trimming of TCR beta V and J genes. The only immune exposure information that was available was CMV serostatus.

The PCR contained 60 Vbeta and 13 Jbeta primers. Here immunoSEQ multiplex PCR was the method, and the copy in TCRdb shows in-frame clones only, minus some. The data hold 150,000 to 200,000 clones, with 79% observed a single time. The sequence was collected from a woman between 40 and 50 years old in good health and CMV-seronegative. The sample consisted of PBMCs. The V and J genes are TRBV30 and TRBJ1-3; D gene ambiguous. CDR3 nucleotides: TGTGCCTGGAGTGGCTTCCGGGAGAAAGGATGGAGTCGAAACACCATATATTTT. It specifies CAWSGFREKGWSRNTIYF.